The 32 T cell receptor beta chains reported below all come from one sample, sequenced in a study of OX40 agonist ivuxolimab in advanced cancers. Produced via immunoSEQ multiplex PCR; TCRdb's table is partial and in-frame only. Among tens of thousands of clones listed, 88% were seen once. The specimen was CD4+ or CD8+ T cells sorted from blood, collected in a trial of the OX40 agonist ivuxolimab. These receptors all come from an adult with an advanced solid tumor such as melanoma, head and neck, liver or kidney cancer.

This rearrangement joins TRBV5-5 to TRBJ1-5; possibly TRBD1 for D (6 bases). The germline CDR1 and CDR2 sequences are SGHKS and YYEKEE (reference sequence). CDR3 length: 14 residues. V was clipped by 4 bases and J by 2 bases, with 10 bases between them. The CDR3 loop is CASSLDRRNQPQHF. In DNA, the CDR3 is TGTGCCAGCAGCCTCGACAGGCGCAATCAGCCCCAGCATTTT.

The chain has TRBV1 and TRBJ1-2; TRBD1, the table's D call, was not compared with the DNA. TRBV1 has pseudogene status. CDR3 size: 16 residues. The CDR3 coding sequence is TGCACCAGCAGCCAAGATGAAGGACAGGGGGATTATGGCTACACCTTC. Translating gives CTSSQDEGQGDYGYTF.

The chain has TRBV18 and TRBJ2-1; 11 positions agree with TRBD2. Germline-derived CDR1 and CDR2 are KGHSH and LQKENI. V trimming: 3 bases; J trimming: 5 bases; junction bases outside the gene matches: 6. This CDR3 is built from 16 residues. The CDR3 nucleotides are TGTGCCAGCTCACCGCCGCAGGGACTAGCGGACAATGAGCAGTTCTTC. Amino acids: CASSPPQGLADNEQFF.

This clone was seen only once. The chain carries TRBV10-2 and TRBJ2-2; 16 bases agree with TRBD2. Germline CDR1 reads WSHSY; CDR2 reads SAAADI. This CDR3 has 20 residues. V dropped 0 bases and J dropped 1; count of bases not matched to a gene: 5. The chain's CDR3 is CASSESTGLAGGLNTGELFF. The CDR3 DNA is TGCGCCAGCAGTGAGTCGACGGGACTAGCGGGAGGGCTGAACACCGGGGAGCTGTTTTTT.

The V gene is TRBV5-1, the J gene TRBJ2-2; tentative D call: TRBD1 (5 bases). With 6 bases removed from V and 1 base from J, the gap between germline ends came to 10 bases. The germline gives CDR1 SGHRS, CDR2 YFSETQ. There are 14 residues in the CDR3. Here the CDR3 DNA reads TGCGCCAGCACGCCTCAGGGGAACACCGGGGAGCTGTTTTTT. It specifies CASTPQGNTGELFF.

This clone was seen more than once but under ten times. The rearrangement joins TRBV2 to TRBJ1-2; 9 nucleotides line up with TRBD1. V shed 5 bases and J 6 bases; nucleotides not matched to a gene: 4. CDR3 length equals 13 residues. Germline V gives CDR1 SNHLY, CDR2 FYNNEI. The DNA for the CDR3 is TGTGCCAGCAGTCCGACAGGGGGACATGGCTACACCTTC. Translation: CASSPTGGHGYTF. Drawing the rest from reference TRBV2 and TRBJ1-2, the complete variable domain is EPEVTQTPSHQVTQMGQEVILRCVPISNHLYFYWYRQILGQKVEFLVSFYNNEISEKSEIFDDQFSVERPDGSNFTLKIRSTKLEDSAMYFCASSPTGGHGYTFGSGTRLTVV.

The CDR3 loop is CASSDSIGTAYNEQFF. The CDR3 DNA reads as TGTGCCAGCAGTGACTCGATAGGGACAGCATACAATGAGCAGTTCTTC. V usage is TRBV6-4 and J usage is TRBJ2-1; 7 positions match TRBD1. Per germline, CDR1 MRHNA and CDR2 SNTAGT. V trimming: 0 bases; J trimming: 4 bases; junction bases outside the gene matches: 6. This CDR3 has 16 residues.

CDR3 DNA sequence: TGTGCCAGCAGTCCCCGGGCTACCTATGGCTACACCTTC. Protein: CASSPRATYGYTF. This sequence joins TRBV27 and TRBJ1-2; the D is unclear. V dropped 5 bases and J dropped 4 bases, with 11 bases sitting between them. In germline, CDR1 is MNHEY, CDR2 SMNVEV (reference sequence). The CDR3 runs 13 residues.

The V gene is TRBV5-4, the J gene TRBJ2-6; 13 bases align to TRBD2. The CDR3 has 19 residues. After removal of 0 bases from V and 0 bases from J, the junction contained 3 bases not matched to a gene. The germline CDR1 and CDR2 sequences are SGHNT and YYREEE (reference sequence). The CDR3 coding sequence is TGTGCCAGCAGCTTGGGACTAGCGGGGGGCCGCTCTGGGGCCAACGTCCTGACTTTC. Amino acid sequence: CASSLGLAGGRSGANVLTF.

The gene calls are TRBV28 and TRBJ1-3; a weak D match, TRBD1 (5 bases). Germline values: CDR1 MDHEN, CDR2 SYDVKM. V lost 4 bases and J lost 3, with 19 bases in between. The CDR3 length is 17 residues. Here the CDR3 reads CASSSLGRGVGGNTIYF. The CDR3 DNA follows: TGTGCCAGCAGTTCACTGGGCCGGGGGGTCGGTGGAAACACCATATATTTT.

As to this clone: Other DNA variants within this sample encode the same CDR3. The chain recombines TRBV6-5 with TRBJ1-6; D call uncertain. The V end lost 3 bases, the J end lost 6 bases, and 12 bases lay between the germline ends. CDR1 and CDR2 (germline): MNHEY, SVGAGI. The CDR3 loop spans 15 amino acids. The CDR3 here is CASSYSRTPNSPLHF. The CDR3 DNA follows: TGTGCCAGCAGTTATTCGCGGACTCCTAATTCACCCCTCCACTTT.

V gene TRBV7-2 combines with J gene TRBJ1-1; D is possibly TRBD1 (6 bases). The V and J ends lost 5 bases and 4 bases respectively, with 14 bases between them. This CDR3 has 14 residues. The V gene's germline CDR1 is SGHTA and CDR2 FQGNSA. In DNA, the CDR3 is TGTGCCAGCAGCCCCACAGGGCTGGGCACTGAAGCTTTCTTT. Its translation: CASSPTGLGTEAFF.

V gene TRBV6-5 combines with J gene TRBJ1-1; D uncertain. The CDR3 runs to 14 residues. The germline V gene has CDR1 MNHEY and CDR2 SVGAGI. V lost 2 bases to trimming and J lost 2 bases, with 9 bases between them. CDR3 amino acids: CASSYEGPNTEAFF. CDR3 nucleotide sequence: TGTGCCAGCAGTTACGAGGGTCCCAACACTGAAGCTTTCTTT.

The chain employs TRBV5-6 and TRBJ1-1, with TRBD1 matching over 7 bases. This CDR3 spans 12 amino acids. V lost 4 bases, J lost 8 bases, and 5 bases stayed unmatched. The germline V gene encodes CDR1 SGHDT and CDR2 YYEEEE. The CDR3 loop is CASSGGTVEAFF. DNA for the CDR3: TGTGCCAGCAGCGGAGGGACAGTAGAAGCTTTCTTT.

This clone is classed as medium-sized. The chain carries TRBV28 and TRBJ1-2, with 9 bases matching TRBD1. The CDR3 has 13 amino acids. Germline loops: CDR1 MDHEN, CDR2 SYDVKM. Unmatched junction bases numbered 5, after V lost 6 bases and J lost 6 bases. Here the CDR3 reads CASSLGTGNGYTF. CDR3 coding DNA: TGTGCCAGCAGCTTAGGGACAGGGAATGGCTACACCTTC.

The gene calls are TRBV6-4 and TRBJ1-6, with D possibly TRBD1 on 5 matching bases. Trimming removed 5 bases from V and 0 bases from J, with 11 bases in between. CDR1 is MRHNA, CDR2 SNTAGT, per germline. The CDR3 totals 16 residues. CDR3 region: CASSKEGSSYNSPLHF. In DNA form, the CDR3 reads TGTGCCAGCAGTAAAGAGGGGTCCTCCTATAATTCACCCCTCCACTTT.

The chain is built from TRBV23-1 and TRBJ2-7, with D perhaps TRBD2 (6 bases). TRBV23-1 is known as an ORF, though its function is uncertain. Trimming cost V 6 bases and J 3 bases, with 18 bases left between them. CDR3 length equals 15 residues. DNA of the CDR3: TGCGCCAGCAGGGGGGACTCGGGAAAAAACTACGAGCAGTACTTC. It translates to CASRGDSGKNYEQYF.

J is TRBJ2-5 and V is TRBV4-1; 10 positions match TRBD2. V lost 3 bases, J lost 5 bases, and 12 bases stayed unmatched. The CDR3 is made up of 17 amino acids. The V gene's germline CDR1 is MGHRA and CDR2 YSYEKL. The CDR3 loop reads CASSQTGRGLAWETQYF. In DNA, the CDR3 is TGCGCCAGCAGCCAGACAGGGAGGGGACTAGCGTGGGAGACCCAGTACTTC.

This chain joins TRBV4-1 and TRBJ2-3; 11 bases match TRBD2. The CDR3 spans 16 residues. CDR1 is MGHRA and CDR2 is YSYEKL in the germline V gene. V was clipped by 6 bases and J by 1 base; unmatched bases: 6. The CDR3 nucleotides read TGCGCCAGCAGGCTCGGGACTAGCGGTCGCACAGATACGCAGTATTTT. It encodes CASRLGTSGRTDTQYF.

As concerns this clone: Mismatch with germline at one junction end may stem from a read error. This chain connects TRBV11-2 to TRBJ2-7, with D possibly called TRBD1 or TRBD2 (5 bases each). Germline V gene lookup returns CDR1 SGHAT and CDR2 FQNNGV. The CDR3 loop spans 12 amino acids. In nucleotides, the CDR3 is TGTGCCAGCAGCCCAAGCCGGGACCAAGTCATCTTC. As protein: CASSPSRDQVIF.

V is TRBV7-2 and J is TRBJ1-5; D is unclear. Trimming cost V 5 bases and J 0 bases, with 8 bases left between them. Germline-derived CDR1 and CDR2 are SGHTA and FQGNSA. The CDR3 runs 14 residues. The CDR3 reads CASSGFYSNQPQHF. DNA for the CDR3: TGTGCCAGCAGCGGATTCTATAGCAATCAGCCCCAGCATTTT. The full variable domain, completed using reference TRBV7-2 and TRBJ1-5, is GAGVSQSPSNKVTEKGKDVELRCDPISGHTALYWYRQSLGQGLEFLIYFQGNSAPDKSGLPSDRFSAERTGGSVSTLTIQRTQQEDSAVYLCASSGFYSNQPQHFGDGTRLSIL.

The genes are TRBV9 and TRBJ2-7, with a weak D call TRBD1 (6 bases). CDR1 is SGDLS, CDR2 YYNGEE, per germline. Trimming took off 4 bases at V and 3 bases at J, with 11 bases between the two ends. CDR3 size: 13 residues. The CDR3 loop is CASSLQGDYEQYF. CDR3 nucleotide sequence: TGTGCCAGCAGCTTACAGGGAGACTACGAGCAGTACTTC.

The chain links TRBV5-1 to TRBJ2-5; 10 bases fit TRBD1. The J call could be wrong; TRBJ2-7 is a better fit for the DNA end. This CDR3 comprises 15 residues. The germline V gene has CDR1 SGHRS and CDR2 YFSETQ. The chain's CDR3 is CASSLTGTGVHEQYF. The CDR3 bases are TGCGCCAGCAGCTTAACGGGGACAGGGGTCCACGAGCAGTACTTC.

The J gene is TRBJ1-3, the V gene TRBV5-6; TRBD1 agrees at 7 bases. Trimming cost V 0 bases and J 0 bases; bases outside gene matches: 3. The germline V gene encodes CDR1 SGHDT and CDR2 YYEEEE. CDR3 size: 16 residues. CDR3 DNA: TGTGCCAGCAGCTTGGAGGGACAGCGCTCTGGAAACACCATATATTTT. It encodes CASSLEGQRSGNTIYF.

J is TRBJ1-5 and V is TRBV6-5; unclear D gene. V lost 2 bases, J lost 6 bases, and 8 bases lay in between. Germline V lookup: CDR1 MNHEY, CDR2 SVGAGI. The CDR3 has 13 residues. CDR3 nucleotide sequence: TGTGCCAGCAGTTACGGGTTCAGTCAGCCCCAGCATTTT. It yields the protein CASSYGFSQPQHF.

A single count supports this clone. The CDR3 nucleotides are TGTGCCAGCTCACCACCGTCGTCACAGAGGACCGGGGAGCTGTTTTTT. Translating gives CASSPPSSQRTGELFF. This chain uses TRBV18 with TRBJ2-2; D is undetermined. Trimming removed 0 bases at V and 5 bases at J, with 13 bases between. Germline CDR1 and CDR2: KGHSH and LQKENI. CDR3 length equals 16 residues.

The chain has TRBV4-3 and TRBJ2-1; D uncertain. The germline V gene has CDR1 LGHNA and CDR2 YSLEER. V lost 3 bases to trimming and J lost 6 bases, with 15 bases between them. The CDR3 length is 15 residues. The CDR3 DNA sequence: TGCGCCAGCAGCCAGGCAGGTCCCGCGCTCAATGAGCAGTTCTTC. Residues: CASSQAGPALNEQFF.

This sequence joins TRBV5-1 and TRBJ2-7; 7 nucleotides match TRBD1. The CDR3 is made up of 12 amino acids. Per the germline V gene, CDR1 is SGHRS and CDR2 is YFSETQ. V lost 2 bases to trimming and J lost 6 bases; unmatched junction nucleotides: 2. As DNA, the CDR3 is TGCGCCAGCAGCTTTACAGGGGCCGAGCAGTACTTC. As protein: CASSFTGAEQYF.

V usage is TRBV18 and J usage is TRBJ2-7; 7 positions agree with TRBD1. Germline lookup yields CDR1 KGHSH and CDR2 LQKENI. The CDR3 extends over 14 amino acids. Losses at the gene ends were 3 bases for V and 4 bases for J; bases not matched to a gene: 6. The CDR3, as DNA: TGTGCCAGCTCACCGATGGGACAGTCTTACGAGCAGTACTTC. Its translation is CASSPMGQSYEQYF. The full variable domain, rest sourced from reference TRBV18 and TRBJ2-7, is NAGVMQNPRHLVRRRGQEARLRCSPMKGHSHVYWYRQLPEEGLKFMVYLQKENIIDESGMPKERFSAEFPKEGPSILRIQQVVRGDSAAYFCASSPMGQSYEQYFGPGTRLTVT.

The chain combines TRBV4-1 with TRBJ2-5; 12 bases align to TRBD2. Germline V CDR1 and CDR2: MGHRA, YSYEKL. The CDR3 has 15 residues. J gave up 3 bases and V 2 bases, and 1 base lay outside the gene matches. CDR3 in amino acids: CASSQRTSGEETQYF. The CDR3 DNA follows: TGCGCCAGCAGCCAAAGGACTAGCGGGGAAGAGACCCAGTACTTC.

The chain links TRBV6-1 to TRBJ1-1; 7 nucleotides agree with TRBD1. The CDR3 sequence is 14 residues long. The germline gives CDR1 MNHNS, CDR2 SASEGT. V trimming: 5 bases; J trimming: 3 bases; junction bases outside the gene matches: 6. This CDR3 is CASSRTGAHTEAFF. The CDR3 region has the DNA TGTGCCAGCAGTCGGACAGGCGCCCACACTGAAGCTTTCTTT.

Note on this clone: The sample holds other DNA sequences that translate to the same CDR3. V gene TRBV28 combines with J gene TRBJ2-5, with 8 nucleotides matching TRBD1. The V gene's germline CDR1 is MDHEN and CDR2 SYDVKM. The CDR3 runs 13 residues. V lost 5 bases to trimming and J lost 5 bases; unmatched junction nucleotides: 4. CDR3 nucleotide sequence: TGTGCCAGCAGTCTCGACAGGGGTGAGACCCAGTACTTC. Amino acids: CASSLDRGETQYF.